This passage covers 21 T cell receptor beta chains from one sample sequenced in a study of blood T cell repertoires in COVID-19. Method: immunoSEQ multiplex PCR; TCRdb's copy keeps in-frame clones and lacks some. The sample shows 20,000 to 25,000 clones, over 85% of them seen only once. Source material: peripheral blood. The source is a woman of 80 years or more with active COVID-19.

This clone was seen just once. The CDR3 nucleotides are TGCGCCAGCAGCTTGGAAACAGGGGCAAATTCACCCCTCCACTTT. This sequence encodes CASSLETGANSPLHF. The chain has TRBV5-1 and TRBJ1-6, with 7 nucleotides matching TRBD1. V was pared by 0 bases and J by 7 bases, with 4 bases of the junction left unmatched. The CDR3 totals 15 residues. CDR1 is SGHRS and CDR2 is YFSETQ in the germline V gene.

The CDR3: CASSETRSSYEQYF. The CDR3 DNA reads TGTGCCAGCAGTGAAACAAGGAGCTCCTACGAGCAGTACTTC. V gene TRBV27 combines with J gene TRBJ2-7; no firm D call. The CDR3 is 14 amino acids. Trimming shortened V by 5 bases and J by 0 bases, and 11 bases separated the two germline ends. Germline assignment: CDR1 MNHEY and CDR2 SMNVEV (reference sequence).

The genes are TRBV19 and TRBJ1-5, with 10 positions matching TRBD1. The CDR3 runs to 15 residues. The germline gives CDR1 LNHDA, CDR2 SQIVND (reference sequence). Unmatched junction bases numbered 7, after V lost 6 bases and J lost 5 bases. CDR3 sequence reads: CASSPGTGAYQPQHF. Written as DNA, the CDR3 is TGTGCCAGTAGCCCCGGGACAGGGGCTTATCAGCCCCAGCATTTT.

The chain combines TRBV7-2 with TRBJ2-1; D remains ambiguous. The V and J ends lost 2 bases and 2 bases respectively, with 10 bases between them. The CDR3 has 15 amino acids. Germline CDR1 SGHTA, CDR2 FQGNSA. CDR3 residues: CASSLMNGAYNEQFF. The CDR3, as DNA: TGTGCCAGCAGCTTAATGAACGGAGCCTACAATGAGCAGTTCTTC.

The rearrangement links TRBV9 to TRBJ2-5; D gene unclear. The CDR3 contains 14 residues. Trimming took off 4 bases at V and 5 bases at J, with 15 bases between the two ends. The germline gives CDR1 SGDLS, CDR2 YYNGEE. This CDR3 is CASSSSPTVETQYF. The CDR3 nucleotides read TGTGCCAGCAGCTCCTCTCCAACGGTTGAGACCCAGTACTTC. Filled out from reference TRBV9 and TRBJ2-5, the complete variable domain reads DSGVTQTPKHLITATGQRVTLRCSPRSGDLSVYWYQQSLDQGLQFLIQYYNGEERAKGNILERFSAQQFPDLHSELNLSSLELGDSALYFCASSSSPTVETQYFGPGTRLLVL.

CDR3 DNA sequence: TGTGCCAGCAGCTTAGCGAGTTTAAGCGGGGGGGCCGAGCAGTACTTC. Protein: CASSLASLSGGAEQYF. J is TRBJ2-7 and V is TRBV7-8; TRBD2 matches at 10 bases. Germline assignment: CDR1 SGHVS and CDR2 FQNEAQ. This CDR3 has 16 residues. The J segment lost 6 bases and the V segment lost 0 bases, leaving 8 bases of the junction unmatched.

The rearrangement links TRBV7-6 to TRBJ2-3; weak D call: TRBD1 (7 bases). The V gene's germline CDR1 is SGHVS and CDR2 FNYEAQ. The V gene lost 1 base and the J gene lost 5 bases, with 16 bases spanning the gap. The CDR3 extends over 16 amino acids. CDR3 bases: TGTGCCAGCAGCTTAGGTGGATTCCAGGGGGGAGATACGCAGTATTTT. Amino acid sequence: CASSLGGFQGGDTQYF. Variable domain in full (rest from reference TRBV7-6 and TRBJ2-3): GAGVSQSPRYKVTKRGQDVALRCDPISGHVSLYWYRQALGQGPEFLTYFNYEAQQDKSGLPNDRFSAERPEGSISTLTIQRTEQRDSAMYRCASSLGGFQGGDTQYFGPGTRLTVL.

The CDR3 loop reads CASSPPVAYSGEKLFF. CDR3 in DNA: TGTGCCAGCAGCCCCCCCGTGGCGTACAGCGGGGAAAAACTGTTTTTT. This chain joins TRBV7-9 and TRBJ1-4, with D unclear. This CDR3 has 16 amino acids. Germline V gene lookup returns CDR1 SEHNR and CDR2 FQNEAQ (reference sequence). V was clipped by 5 bases and J by 8 bases, with 21 bases between them.

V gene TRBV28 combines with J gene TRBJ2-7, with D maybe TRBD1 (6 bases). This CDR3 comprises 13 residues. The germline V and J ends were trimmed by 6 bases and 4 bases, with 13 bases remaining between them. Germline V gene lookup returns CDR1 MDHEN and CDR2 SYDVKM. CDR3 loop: CASRPGQSYEQYF. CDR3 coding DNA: TGTGCCAGCAGACCCGGACAGAGTTACGAGCAGTACTTC. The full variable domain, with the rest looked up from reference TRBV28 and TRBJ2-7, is DVKVTQSSRYLVKRTGEKVFLECVQDMDHENMFWYRQDPGLGLRLIYFSYDVKMKEKGDIPEGYSVSREKKERFSLILESASTNQTSMYLCASRPGQSYEQYFGPGTRLTVT.

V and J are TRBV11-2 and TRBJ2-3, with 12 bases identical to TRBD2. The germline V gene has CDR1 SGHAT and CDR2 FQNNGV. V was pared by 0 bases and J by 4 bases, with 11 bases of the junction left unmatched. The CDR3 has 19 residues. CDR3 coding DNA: TGTGCCAGCAGCTTAGATGGGCTAGCGGGGGGGCCTGGGGCAGATACGCAGTATTTT. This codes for CASSLDGLAGGPGADTQYF.

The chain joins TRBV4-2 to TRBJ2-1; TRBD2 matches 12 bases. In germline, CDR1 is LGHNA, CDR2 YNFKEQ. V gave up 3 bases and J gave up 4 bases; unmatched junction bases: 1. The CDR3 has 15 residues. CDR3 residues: CASSQTSGGYNEQFF. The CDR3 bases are TGTGCCAGCAGCCAGACTAGCGGGGGTTACAATGAGCAGTTCTTC.

The CDR3 here is CASSMGQGVNEQFF. The CDR3 bases are TGTGCCAGTAGTATGGGACAGGGGGTCAATGAGCAGTTCTTC. The chain carries TRBV19 and TRBJ2-1; 11 nucleotides match TRBD1. V dropped 3 bases and J dropped 6; count of bases not matched to a gene: 1. The germline V gene has CDR1 LNHDA and CDR2 SQIVND (reference sequence). The CDR3 totals 14 residues.

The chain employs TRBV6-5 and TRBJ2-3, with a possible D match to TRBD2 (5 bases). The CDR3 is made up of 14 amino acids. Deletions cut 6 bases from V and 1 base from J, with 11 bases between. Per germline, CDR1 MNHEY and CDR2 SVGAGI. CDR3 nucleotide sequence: TGTGCCAGCAGAAAACCCGGGGGCACAGATACGCAGTATTTT. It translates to CASRKPGGTDTQYF.

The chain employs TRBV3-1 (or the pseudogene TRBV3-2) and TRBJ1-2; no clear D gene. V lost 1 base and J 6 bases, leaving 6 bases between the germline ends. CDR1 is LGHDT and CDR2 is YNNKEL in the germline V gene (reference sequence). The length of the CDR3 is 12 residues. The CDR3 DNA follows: TGTGCCAGCAGCCAAGTCAGAAATGGCTACACCTTC. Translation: CASSQVRNGYTF.

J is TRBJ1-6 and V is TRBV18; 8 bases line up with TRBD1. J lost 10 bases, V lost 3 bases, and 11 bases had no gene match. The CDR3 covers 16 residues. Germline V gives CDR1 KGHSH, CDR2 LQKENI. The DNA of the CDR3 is TGTGCCAGCTCACCCCGTCTCGGGGCAGGGGGCTCACCCCTCCACTTT. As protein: CASSPRLGAGGSPLHF.

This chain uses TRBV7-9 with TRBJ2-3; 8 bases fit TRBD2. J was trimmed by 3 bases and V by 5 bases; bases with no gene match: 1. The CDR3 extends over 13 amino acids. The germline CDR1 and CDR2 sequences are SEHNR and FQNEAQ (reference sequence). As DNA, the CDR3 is TGTGCCAGCAGCCCGGGGGGGACAGATACGCAGTATTTT. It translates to CASSPGGTDTQYF.

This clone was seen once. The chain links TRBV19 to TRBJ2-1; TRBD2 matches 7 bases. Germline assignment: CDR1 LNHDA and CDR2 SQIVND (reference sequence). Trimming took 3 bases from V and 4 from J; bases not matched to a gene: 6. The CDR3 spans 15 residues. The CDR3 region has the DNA TGTGCCAGTAGTATTGCCGGGGGGAATTACAATGAGCAGTTCTTC. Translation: CASSIAGGNYNEQFF.

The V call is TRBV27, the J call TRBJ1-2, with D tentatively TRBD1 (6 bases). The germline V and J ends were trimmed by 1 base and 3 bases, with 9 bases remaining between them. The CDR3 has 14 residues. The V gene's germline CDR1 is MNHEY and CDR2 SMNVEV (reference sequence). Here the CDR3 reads CASSLLGGHYGYTF. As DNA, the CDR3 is TGTGCCAGCAGTTTATTGGGGGGGCACTATGGCTACACCTTC.

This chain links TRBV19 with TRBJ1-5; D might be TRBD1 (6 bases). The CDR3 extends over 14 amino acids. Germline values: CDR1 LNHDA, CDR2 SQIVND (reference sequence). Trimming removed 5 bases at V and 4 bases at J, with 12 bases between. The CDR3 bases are TGTGCCAGTAGTCCATGGACAGCGAATCAGCCCCAGCATTTT. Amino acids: CASSPWTANQPQHF.

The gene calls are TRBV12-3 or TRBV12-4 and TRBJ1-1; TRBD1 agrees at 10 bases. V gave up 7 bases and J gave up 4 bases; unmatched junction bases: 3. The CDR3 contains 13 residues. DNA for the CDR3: TGTGCCAGCAAACGGACAGGGGGCACTGAAGCTTTCTTT. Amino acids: CASKRTGGTEAFF.

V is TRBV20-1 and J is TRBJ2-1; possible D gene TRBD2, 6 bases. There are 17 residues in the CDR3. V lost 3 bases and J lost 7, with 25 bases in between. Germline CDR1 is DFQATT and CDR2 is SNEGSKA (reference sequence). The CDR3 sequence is CSASEEPRDLAHNEQFF. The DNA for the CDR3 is TGCAGTGCTAGTGAGGAACCGCGGGACCTAGCCCATAATGAGCAGTTCTTC.